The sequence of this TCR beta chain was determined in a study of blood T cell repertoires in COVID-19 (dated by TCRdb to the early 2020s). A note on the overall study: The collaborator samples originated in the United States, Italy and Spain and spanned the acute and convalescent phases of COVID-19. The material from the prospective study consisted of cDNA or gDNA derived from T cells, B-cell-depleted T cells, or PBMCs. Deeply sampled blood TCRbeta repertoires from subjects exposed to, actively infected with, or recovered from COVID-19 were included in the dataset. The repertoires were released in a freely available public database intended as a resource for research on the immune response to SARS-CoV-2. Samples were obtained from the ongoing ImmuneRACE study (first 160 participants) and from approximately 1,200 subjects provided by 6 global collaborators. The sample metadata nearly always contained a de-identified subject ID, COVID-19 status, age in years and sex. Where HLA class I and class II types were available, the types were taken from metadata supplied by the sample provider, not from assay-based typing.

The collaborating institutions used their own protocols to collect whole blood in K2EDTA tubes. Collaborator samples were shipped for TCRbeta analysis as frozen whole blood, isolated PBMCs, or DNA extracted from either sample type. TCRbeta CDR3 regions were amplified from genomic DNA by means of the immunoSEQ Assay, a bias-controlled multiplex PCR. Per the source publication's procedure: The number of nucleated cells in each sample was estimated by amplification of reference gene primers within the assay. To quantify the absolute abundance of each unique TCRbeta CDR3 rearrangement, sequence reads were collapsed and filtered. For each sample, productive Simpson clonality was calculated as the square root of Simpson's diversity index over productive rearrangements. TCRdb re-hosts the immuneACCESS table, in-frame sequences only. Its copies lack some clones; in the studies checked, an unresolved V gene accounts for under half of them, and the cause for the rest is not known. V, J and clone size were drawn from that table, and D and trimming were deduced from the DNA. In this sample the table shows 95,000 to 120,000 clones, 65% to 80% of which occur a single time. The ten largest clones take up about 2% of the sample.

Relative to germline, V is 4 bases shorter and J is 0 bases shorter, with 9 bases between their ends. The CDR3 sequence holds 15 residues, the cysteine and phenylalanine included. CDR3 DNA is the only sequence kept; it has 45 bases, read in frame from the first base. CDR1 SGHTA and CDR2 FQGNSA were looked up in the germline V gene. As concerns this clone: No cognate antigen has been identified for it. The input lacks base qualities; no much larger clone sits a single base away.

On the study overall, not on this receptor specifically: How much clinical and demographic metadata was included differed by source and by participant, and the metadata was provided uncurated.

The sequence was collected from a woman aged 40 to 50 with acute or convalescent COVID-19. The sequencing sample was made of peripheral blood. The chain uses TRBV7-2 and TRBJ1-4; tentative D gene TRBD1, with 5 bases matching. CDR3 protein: CASSYRGTTNEKLFF. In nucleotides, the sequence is TGTGCCAGCAGCTATAGGGGTACAACTAATGAAAAACTGTTTTTT.